These T cell receptor beta chains were read from a single sample in a study of sequential checkpoint blockade in melanoma. The method was immunoSEQ multiplex PCR; TCRdb's version includes in-frame clones alone and lacks a portion of them. The table has more than 7,000 clones, approximately 71% seen once. Sequencing used CD8+ T cells sorted from blood (inferred from file names), obtained from a patient given nivolumab and ipilimumab in sequence. These receptors originate from a human donor with melanoma. Each CDR3 is given with its conserved first and last residue. D genes are given only for firm matches. A clone size is listed for some rows: how often the clone was seen (once, few, many), or a class if it is expanded.

d_gene	v_gene	j_gene	abundance	CDR3aa	CDR3nt
TRBD2	TRBV27	TRBJ2-3	-	CASSLSSGGRTDTQYF	TGTGCCAGCAGTTTATCTAGCGGGGGCCGAACAGATACGCAGTATTTT
-	TRBV9	TRBJ2-3	-	CASSYLRDTDTQYF	TGTGCCAGCAGCTACCTTCGGGACACAGATACGCAGTATTTT
TRBD2	TRBV6-5	TRBJ2-1	-	CASSSKGTSEGNEQFF	TGTGCCAGCAGTTCGAAGGGGACTAGCGAAGGGAATGAGCAGTTCTTC
-	TRBV27	TRBJ1-1	-	CASSPFGLLTEAFF	TGTGCCAGCAGTCCCTTTGGGCTGCTTACTGAAGCTTTCTTT
-	TRBV7-6	TRBJ2-1	-	CASSLERSSYNEQFF	TGTGCCAGCAGCTTAGAGCGGAGCTCCTACAATGAGCAGTTCTTC
-	TRBV9	TRBJ2-5	-	CASSVGRGSETQYF	TGTGCCAGCAGCGTAGGTCGGGGTAGTGAGACCCAGTACTTC
-	TRBV27	TRBJ2-1	-	CASSLRRSSYNEQFF	TGTGCCAGCAGTTTGAGGAGGAGCTCCTACAATGAGCAGTTCTTC
TRBD2	TRBV4-3	TRBJ2-7	-	CASSQDVVAGIYEQYF	TGCGCCAGCAGCCAAGATGTGGTAGCGGGAATCTACGAGCAGTACTTC
-	TRBV6-1	TRBJ1-2	-	CASSDQGTSDGYTF	TGTGCCAGCAGTGACCAGGGTACTAGCGATGGCTACACCTTC
TRBD1	TRBV27	TRBJ2-2	-	CASSLGTGGTGELFF	TGTGCCAGCAGTTTGGGGACAGGGGGCACCGGGGAGCTGTTTTTT
-	TRBV7-3	TRBJ2-7	-	CASSLTPGDEQYF	TGTGCCAGCAGCTTAACGCCGGGGGACGAGCAGTACTTC
-	TRBV2	TRBJ1-4	-	CASEGGVGEKLFF	TGTGCCAGCGAGGGGGGGGTGGGGGAAAAACTGTTTTTT
TRBD2	TRBV9	TRBJ2-4	-	CASSETPSLAGGDIQYF	TGTGCCAGCAGCGAGACCCCCTCACTAGCGGGAGGAGACATTCAGTACTTC
TRBD2	TRBV9	TRBJ2-3	-	CASSPSGGSGGNADTQYF	TGTGCCAGCAGCCCATCCGGGGGTAGCGGGGGGAACGCAGATACGCAGTATTTT
TRBD1	TRBV6-1	TRBJ2-3	few	CASSAATGTGGADTQYF	TGTGCCAGCAGTGCCGCTACCGGGACAGGGGGCGCGGATACGCAGTATTTT
-	TRBV2	TRBJ2-7	few	CASAPAGEYLEQYF	TGTGCCAGTGCTCCGGCAGGGGAGTACCTCGAGCAGTACTTC
-	TRBV4-1	TRBJ2-2	-	CASSQDAGVWVAGELFF	TGCGCCAGCAGCCAAGATGCAGGGGTCTGGGTCGCCGGGGAGCTGTTTTTT
-	TRBV4-3	TRBJ2-6	-	CASSQDRGSGANVLTF	TGCGCCAGCAGCCAAGATCGCGGTTCTGGGGCCAACGTCCTGACTTTC
-	TRBV12-5	TRBJ2-3	-	CASTKREASTDTQYF	TGTGCTAGTACCAAGAGGGAAGCAAGCACAGATACGCAGTATTTT
-	TRBV2	TRBJ2-1	-	CASLMQGSVEQFF	TGTGCCAGCCTCATGCAGGGTAGTGTTGAGCAGTTCTTC
-	TRBV7-9	TRBJ1-1	-	CASSLGSRAFF	TGTGCCAGCAGCTTGGGGAGTAGGGCTTTCTTT
TRBD1	TRBV5-6	TRBJ2-3	-	CASSWDRSDTQYF	TGTGCCAGCAGCTGGGACAGGTCAGATACGCAGTATTTT
TRBD2	TRBV7-6	TRBJ2-1	-	CASSLARAGADPEQFF	TGTGCCAGCAGCTTAGCCCGGGCGGGAGCAGACCCTGAGCAGTTCTTC
TRBD1	TRBV27	TRBJ2-7	-	CASSLNRGRPYEQYF	TGTGCCAGCAGTTTAAATAGGGGGCGCCCCTACGAGCAGTACTTC
-	TRBV6-5	TRBJ1-2	-	CASSPGATNYGYTF	TGTGCCAGCAGCCCAGGGGCCACTAACTATGGCTACACCTTC
TRBD1	TRBV28	TRBJ1-2	few	CASSETGGWGYGYTF	TGTGCCAGCAGTGAAACAGGGGGCTGGGGCTATGGCTACACCTTC
-	TRBV4-3	TRBJ1-2	-	CASSQDRFTNYGYTF	TGCGCCAGCAGCCAAGACAGGTTTACTAACTATGGCTACACCTTC
TRBD2	TRBV27	TRBJ2-3	-	CASSHRTSGTDTQYF	TGTGCCAGCAGTCACAGGACTAGCGGCACAGATACGCAGTATTTT
-	TRBV4-3	TRBJ2-2	-	CASSQGRANTGELFF	TGCGCCAGCAGCCAAGGCCGCGCCAACACCGGGGAGCTGTTTTTT
TRBD2	TRBV19	TRBJ2-1	once	CASRTSGSIDEQFF	TGTGCCAGTCGGACTAGCGGGAGTATCGATGAGCAGTTCTTC
TRBD2	TRBV27	TRBJ2-7	few	CASSFSQGTSYEQYF	TGTGCCAGCAGTTTTTCCCAGGGGACTAGCTACGAGCAGTACTTC
TRBD2	TRBV4-2	TRBJ2-2	medium-sized	CASLAGGDTGELFF	TGTGCCAGCCTAGCGGGGGGGGATACCGGGGAGCTGTTTTTT
-	TRBV30	TRBJ1-1	few	CAWNSGGGEAFF	TGTGCCTGGAATTCGGGGGGTGGTGAAGCTTTCTTT
-	TRBV28	TRBJ2-7	-	CASSFSFSRGSYEQYF	TGTGCCAGCAGTTTTTCCTTCAGTAGGGGGTCCTACGAGCAGTACTTC
-	TRBV19	TRBJ2-1	-	CASGGLSSYNEQFF	TGTGCCAGCGGGGGACTGAGCTCCTACAATGAGCAGTTCTTC
TRBD2	TRBV4-3	TRBJ2-6	few	CASSQDAGTTGANVLTF	TGCGCCAGCAGCCAAGACGCTGGGACTACTGGGGCCAACGTCCTGACTTTC
TRBD2	TRBV7-2	TRBJ2-2	-	CASSFGTSGRAANTGELFF	TGTGCCAGCAGCTTTGGGACTAGCGGGAGGGCCGCGAACACCGGGGAGCTGTTTTTT
-	TRBV4-3	TRBJ2-7	-	CASSQVRADSYEQYF	TGCGCCAGCAGCCAAGTGAGGGCGGACTCCTACGAGCAGTACTTC
TRBD2	TRBV9	TRBJ2-7	once	CASSNKAGGREQYF	TGTGCCAGCAGTAACAAAGCGGGAGGGCGCGAGCAGTACTTC
TRBD2	TRBV9	TRBJ2-3	-	CASSSGERAGVGNTQYF	TGTGCCAGCAGCTCCGGCGAGCGAGCGGGAGTTGGAAATACGCAGTATTTT
TRBD1	TRBV7-9	TRBJ2-7	-	CASSLEETGNEQYF	TGTGCCAGCAGCTTAGAAGAGACAGGGAACGAGCAGTACTTC
-	TRBV6-6	TRBJ2-3	few	CASIQGSTDTQYF	TGTGCCAGCATTCAGGGTAGCACAGATACGCAGTATTTT
-	TRBV7-2	TRBJ2-7	-	CASSIRPAEPSYEQYF	TGTGCCAGCAGCATTAGACCAGCGGAGCCGTCCTACGAGCAGTACTTC
TRBD1	TRBV28	TRBJ2-2	-	CASSTDRGPGELFF	TGTGCCAGCAGCACGGACAGGGGGCCCGGGGAGCTGTTTTTT
TRBD1	TRBV5-4	TRBJ2-2	-	CASSLTGAGELFF	TGTGCCAGCAGCTTAACAGGGGCCGGGGAGCTGTTTTTT
TRBD2	TRBV7-9	TRBJ2-3	few	CAIWLAGTLTDTQYF	TGTGCCATCTGGCTAGCGGGTACACTCACAGATACGCAGTATTTT
TRBD2	TRBV7-9	TRBJ2-1	-	CASSQTGLAYNEQFF	TGTGCCAGCAGCCAGACGGGACTAGCCTACAATGAGCAGTTCTTC
TRBD1	TRBV27	TRBJ2-3	-	CASRPAGTGGNTQYF	TGTGCCAGCAGGCCCGCCGGGACAGGAGGTAATACGCAGTATTTT
TRBD1	TRBV30	TRBJ1-1	-	CAWYPGQGWTEAFF	TGTGCCTGGTACCCGGGACAGGGGTGGACTGAAGCTTTCTTT
TRBD2	TRBV30	TRBJ2-5	-	CAWSIAGGTQYF	TGTGCCTGGAGTATAGCGGGCGGGACCCAGTACTTC
TRBD2	TRBV7-9	TRBJ2-3	-	CASSPGLADTQYF	TGTGCCAGCAGCCCCGGACTAGCGGATACGCAGTATTTT
TRBD2	TRBV28	TRBJ2-5	few	CASSPHSSGETQYF	TGTGCCAGCAGTCCTCACTCTAGCGGAGAGACCCAGTACTTC
-	TRBV29-1	TRBJ2-1	-	CSVEAGEVDEQFF	TGCAGCGTTGAAGCGGGAGAGGTTGATGAGCAGTTCTTC
TRBD2	TRBV6-1	TRBJ2-5	-	CASSGLAGGSETQYF	TGTGCCAGCAGCGGACTAGCGGGGGGGTCAGAGACCCAGTACTTC
-	TRBV7-8	TRBJ1-2	-	CASSTRDGGDYGYTF	TGTGCCAGCAGCACGCGGGACGGTGGGGACTATGGCTACACCTTC
TRBD1	TRBV9	TRBJ1-1	once	CASSPAYRGTEAFF	TGTGCCAGCAGCCCCGCATACAGGGGAACTGAAGCTTTCTTT
TRBD2	TRBV5-1	TRBJ2-7	-	CASSREGLVGNEQYF	TGCGCCAGCAGTCGGGAGGGACTAGTCGGTAACGAGCAGTACTTC
TRBD1	TRBV5-4	TRBJ1-2	-	CASSSGGGASYGYTF	TGTGCCAGCAGCTCGGGAGGGGGCGCGTCCTATGGCTACACCTTC
TRBD1	TRBV6-5	TRBJ1-3	-	CASWTGRHSGNTIYF	TGTGCCAGCTGGACAGGAAGACACTCTGGAAACACCATATATTTT
TRBD2	TRBV5-1	TRBJ2-3	-	CASSFGSGRWTDTQYF	TGCGCCAGCAGCTTTGGAAGCGGGAGGTGGACAGATACGCAGTATTTT